This T cell receptor beta chain derives from a study of T cells in localized non-small cell lung cancer. Study-wide results and limits: Higher T cell density in the blood was associated with longer overall survival, whereas higher adjacent-lung clonality associated with shorter survival. Tumor samples were not multi-region, leaving intratumor heterogeneity unexcluded. Out of the top 100 tumor clones, a median about 50 were seen in adjacent lung.

The method was immunoSEQ multiplex PCR; TCRdb's version includes in-frame clones alone and lacks a portion of them. Of some 39,000 clones in the sample, just over 85% were seen once. To note about this clone: Its specificity is not known.

From germline, CDR1 is MNHNS and CDR2 SASEGT. The CDR3 runs to 15 residues. J lost 2 bases, V lost 5 bases, and 8 bases had no gene match. The sequences come from peripheral blood mononuclear cells, collected before any cancer treatment. The chain carries TRBV6-1 and TRBJ2-7, with 8 positions matching TRBD1. The clonotype was recovered from a male donor aged 60 or older with stage II lung adenocarcinoma. As DNA, the CDR3 is TGTGCCAGCAGTTTTTTCCAGGGGGCGGCCTACGAGCAGTACTTC. Residues: CASSFFQGAAYEQYF.